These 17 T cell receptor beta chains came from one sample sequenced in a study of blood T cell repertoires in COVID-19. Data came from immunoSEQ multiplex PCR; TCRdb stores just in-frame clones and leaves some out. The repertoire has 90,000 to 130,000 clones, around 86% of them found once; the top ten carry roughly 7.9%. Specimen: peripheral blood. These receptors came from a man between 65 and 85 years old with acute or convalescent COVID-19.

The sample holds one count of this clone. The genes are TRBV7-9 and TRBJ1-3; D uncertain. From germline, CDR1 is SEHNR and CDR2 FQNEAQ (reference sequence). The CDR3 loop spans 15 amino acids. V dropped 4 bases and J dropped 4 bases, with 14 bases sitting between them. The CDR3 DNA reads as TGTGCCAGCAGCTCGGAAGGTACAGCAGGAAACACCATATATTTT. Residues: CASSSEGTAGNTIYF.

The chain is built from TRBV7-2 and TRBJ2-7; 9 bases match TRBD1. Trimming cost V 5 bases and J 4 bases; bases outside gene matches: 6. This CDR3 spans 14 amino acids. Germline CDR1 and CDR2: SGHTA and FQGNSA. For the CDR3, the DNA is TGTGCCAGCAGCCACGGACAGGGGAAGTACGAGCAGTACTTC. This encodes CASSHGQGKYEQYF.

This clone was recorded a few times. In nucleotides, the CDR3 is TGTGCCACCAGCAGAGGACCCGGGACAGGGAACACTGAAGCTTTCTTT. It translates to CATSRGPGTGNTEAFF. The chain recombines TRBV15 with TRBJ1-1, with TRBD1 identical over 8 bases. There are 16 residues in the CDR3. V shed 1 base, J shed 1 base, and the junction held 5 bases outside the gene matches. CDR1 is LNHNV, CDR2 YYDKDF, per germline (reference sequence). Together with reference TRBV15 and TRBJ1-1, the CDR3 gives the full variable domain: DAMVIQNPRYQVTQFGKPVTLSCSQTLNHNVMYWYQQKSSQAPKLLFHYYDKDFNNEADTPDNFQSRRPNTSFCFLDIRSPGLGDTAMYLCATSRGPGTGNTEAFFGQGTRLTVV.

The CDR3 bases are TGTGCCAGCAGCCCAGGTGGGGGCTACTACAATGAGCAGTTCTTC. Its translation: CASSPGGGYYNEQFF. The chain has TRBV3-1 (or the pseudogene TRBV3-2) and TRBJ2-1; tentative D call: TRBD1 (6 bases). CDR1 LGHDT and CDR2 YNNKEL come from the germline V gene (reference sequence). The CDR3 totals 15 residues. The V gene lost 4 bases and the J gene lost 3 bases, with 13 bases spanning the gap.

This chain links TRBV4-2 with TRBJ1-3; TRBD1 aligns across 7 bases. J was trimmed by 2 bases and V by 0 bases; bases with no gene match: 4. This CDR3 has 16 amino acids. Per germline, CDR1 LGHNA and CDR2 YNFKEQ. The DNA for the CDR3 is TGTGCCAGCAGCCAAGAGCTAACAGGGGCTGGAAACACCATATATTTT. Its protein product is CASSQELTGAGNTIYF.

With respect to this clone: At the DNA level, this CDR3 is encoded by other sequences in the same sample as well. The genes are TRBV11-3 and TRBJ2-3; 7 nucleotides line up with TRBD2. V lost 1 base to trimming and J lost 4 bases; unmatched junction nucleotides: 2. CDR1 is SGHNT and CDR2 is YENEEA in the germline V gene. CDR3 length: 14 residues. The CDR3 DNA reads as TGTGCCAGCAGCTTAGGCGGGAGCGCAGATACGCAGTATTTT. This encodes CASSLGGSADTQYF.

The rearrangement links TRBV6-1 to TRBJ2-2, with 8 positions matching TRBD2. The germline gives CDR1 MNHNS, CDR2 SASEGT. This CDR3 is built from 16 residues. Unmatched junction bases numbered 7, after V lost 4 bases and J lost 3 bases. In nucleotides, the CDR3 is TGTGCCAGCAGTGGGGGGAAAGCGGGGGACACCGGGGAGCTGTTTTTT. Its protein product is CASSGGKAGDTGELFF.

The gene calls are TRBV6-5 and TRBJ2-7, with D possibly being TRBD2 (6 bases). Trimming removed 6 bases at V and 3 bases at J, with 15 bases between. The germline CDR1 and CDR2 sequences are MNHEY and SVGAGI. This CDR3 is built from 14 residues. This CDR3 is CASRTTGGRYEQYF. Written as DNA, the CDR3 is TGTGCCAGCAGAACGACCGGGGGACGCTACGAGCAGTACTTC.

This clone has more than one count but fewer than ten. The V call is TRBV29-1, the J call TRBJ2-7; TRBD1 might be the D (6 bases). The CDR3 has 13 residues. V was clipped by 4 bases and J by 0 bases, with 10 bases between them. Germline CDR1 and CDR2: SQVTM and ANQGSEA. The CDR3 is CSVGKGGSYEQYF. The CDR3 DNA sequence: TGCAGCGTTGGAAAAGGGGGCTCCTACGAGCAGTACTTC.

DNA for the CDR3: TGTGCCAGCAGCCCCCGGTCGATCAATGAGCAGTTCTTC. Translated: CASSPRSINEQFF. J is TRBJ2-1 and V is TRBV5-4, with D hard to call. The CDR3 is 13 amino acids. The germline CDR1 and CDR2 sequences are SGHNT and YYREEE (reference sequence). V lost 4 bases and J lost 6, with 11 bases in between.

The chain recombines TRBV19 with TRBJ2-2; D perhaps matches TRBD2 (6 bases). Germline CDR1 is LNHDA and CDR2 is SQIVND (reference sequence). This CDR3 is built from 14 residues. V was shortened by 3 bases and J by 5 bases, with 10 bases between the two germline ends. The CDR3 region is CASSIGAGTGELFF. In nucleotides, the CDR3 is TGTGCCAGTAGTATTGGGGCGGGAACCGGGGAGCTGTTTTTT.

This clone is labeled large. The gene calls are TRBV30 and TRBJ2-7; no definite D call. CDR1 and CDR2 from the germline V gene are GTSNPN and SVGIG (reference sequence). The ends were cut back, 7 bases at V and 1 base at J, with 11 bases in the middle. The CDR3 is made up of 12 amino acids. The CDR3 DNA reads TGTGCCTTGTCAACATTATCCTACGAGCAGTACTTC. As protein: CALSTLSYEQYF. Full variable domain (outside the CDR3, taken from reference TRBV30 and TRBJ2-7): SQTIHQWPATLVQPVGSPLSLECTVEGTSNPNLYWYRQAAGRGLQLLFYSVGIGQISSEVPQNLSASRPQDRQFILSSKKLLLSDSGFYLCALSTLSYEQYFGPGTRLTVT.

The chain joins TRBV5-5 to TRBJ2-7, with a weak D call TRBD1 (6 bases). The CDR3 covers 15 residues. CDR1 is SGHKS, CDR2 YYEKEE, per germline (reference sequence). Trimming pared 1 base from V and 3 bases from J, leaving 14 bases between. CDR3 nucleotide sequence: TGTGCCAGCAGCTTGCTAATCGGCAGGGGCTACGAGCAGTACTTC. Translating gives CASSLLIGRGYEQYF.

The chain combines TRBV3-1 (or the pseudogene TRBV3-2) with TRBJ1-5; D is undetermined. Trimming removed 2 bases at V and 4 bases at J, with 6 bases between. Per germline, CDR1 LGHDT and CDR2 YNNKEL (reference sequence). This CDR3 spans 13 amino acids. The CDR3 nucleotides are TGTGCCAGCAGCCAATACGGGAATCAGCCCCAGCATTTT. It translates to CASSQYGNQPQHF.

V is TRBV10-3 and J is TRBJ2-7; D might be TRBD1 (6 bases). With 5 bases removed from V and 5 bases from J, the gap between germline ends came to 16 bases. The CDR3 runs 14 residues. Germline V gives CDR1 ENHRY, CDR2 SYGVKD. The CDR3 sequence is CAISKTPRGDEQYF. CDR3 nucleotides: TGTGCCATCAGTAAGACACCCAGGGGTGACGAGCAGTACTTC.

This CDR3 is CASSLTIVTQVHTEAFF. Written as DNA, the CDR3 is TGTGCCAGCAGCTTAACAATAGTAACTCAGGTTCACACTGAAGCTTTCTTT. The chain combines TRBV7-3 with TRBJ1-1; D gene ambiguous. The CDR3 consists of 17 residues. V was trimmed by 0 bases and J by 3 bases, leaving 17 bases between them. Germline-derived CDR1 and CDR2 are SGHTA and FQGTGA.

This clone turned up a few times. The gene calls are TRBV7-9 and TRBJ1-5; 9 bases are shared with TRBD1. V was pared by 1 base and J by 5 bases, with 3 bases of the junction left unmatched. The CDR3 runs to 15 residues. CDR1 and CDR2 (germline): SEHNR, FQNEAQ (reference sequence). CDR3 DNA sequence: TGTGCCAGCAGCTTAGGGGACAGGGACGATCAGCCCCAGCATTTT. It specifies CASSLGDRDDQPQHF.